This TCR beta chain is from a study of T cell responses to AZD1222 COVID-19 vaccine. Study as a whole: Second-dose groups at about 4 or about 12 weeks were pooled.

The CDR3 is 13 amino acids. The V end lost 7 bases, the J end lost 6 bases, and 16 bases lay between the germline ends. Study outcomes and limitations: Spike-specific TCR breadth and depth went up after people got two AZD1222 doses. A reported finding is that nearly half of spike-specific TCRs target unmutated variant regions. Repertoire collection took place solely once the T cell response had peaked.

This clone has just one count. Its antigen is undetermined. Produced via immunoSEQ multiplex PCR; TCRdb's table is partial and in-frame only. The data hold approximately 160,000 clones, with 91% observed a single time. V usage is TRBV12-3 or TRBV12-4 and J usage is TRBJ2-7; D perhaps matches TRBD1 (6 bases). Sequenced material: peripheral blood, taken on day 0 of AZD1222 vaccination. This TCR was sampled from an adult in good health. The CDR3 region has the DNA TGTGCCAGCACCACGGATGGGGGCCGCGAGCAGTACTTC. This gives the protein CASTTDGGREQYF.